The text below deals with one T cell receptor (beta chain). Germline assignment: CDR1 ENHRY and CDR2 SYGVKD. The ends were cut back, 6 bases at V and 9 bases at J, with 18 bases in the middle. The CDR3 length is 14 residues. The data belong to a study of blood T cells in healthy people across ages. Study context: When template switching was applied, about one barcoded beta molecule was captured per two T cells.

Then a second PCR, running roughly 7 to 11 cycles, was carried out with a sample-barcoded 5' primer and a J-beta primer mix. Each of the cDNA molecules was tagged by a template-switch adaptor with 12 random nucleotides. TCRdb reanalysed the 5' RACE reads using MiXCR and keeps one entry per CDR3 protein. The table includes under 2 million distinct CDR3 sequences, around 36% detected once. Sequenced sample: blood. This sequence was found in a woman younger than 45 in good health. The chain recombines TRBV10-3 with TRBJ2-1; no definite D call. This CDR3 reads CAISHGIVVSEQFF. The CDR3 DNA sequence: TGTGCCATCAGCCATGGGATCGTCGTCAGTGAGCAGTTCTTC.